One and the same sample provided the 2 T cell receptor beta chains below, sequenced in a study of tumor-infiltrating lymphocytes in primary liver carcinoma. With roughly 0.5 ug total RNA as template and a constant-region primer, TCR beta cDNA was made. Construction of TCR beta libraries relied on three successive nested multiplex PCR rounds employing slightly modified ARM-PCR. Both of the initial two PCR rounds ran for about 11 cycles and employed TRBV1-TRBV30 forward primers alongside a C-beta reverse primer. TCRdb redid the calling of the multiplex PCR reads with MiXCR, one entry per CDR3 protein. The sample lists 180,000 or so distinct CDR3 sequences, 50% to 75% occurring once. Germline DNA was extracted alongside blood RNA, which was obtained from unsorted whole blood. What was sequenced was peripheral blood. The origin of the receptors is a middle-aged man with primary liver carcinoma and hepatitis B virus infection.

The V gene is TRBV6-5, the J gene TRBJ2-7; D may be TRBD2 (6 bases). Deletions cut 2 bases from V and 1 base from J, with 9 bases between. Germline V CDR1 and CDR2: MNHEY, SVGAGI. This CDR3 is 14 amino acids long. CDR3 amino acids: CASSYHGTSYEQYF. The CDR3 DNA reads TGTGCCAGCAGTTACCACGGGACTTCCTACGAGCAGTACTTC.

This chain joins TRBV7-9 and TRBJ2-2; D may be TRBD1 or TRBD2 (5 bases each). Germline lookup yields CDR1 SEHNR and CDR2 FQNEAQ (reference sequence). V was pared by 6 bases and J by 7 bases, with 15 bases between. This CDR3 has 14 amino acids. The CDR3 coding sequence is TGTGCCAGCAGTCCCACCCCGGGGCGCGGGGAGCTGTTTTTT. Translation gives CASSPTPGRGELFF.